Below, 26 T cell receptor beta chains from the same sample are listed, as sequenced in a study of shared T cell receptors in the human thymus (dated by TCRdb to the early 2020s). The library was built by means of the immunoSEQ multiplex PCR assay. TCRdb's version of the immuneACCESS table is confined to in-frame rearrangements and falls short of the full clone set. An unresolved V gene accounts for under half of the shortfall where checked; the remainder is of unknown origin. The sample data list about 660,000 clones, and 88% of these were observed just once. The ten largest account for approximately 0.011% of the sample. These data also featured in a second study, about human thymus T cells.

Source material: thymocytes. The receptor set was obtained from a boy younger than two with a congenital heart defect. Donor details come from another sample of the same person, matched by shared clones.

This chain links TRBV4-3 with TRBJ2-1, with 13 positions matching TRBD2. With 3 bases clipped from V and 4 bases from J, the junction kept 3 bases outside the gene matches. Germline assignment: CDR1 LGHNA and CDR2 YSLEER. The CDR3 sequence is 16 residues long. The CDR3 nucleotides are TGCGCCAGCAGCCATCCGGGACTAGCGGGGTACAATGAGCAGTTCTTC. Protein sequence: CASSHPGLAGYNEQFF.

This clone was counted a single time. The chain links TRBV4-3 to TRBJ2-2, with 7 bases that match TRBD2. The V and J ends lost 8 bases and 3 bases, in that order; junction bases with no gene match: 9. This CDR3 region has 15 residues. Germline V gives CDR1 LGHNA, CDR2 YSLEER. CDR3 DNA sequence: TGCGCCAGCGGGGGAGCGGGGCCTTACACCGGGGAGCTGTTTTTT. This translates into CASGGAGPYTGELFF.

Here the CDR3 reads CASSEGGLAESRNEQFF. The CDR3 nucleotides are TGTGCCAGCAGTGAAGGAGGACTAGCGGAGAGCCGCAATGAGCAGTTCTTC. V gene TRBV6-1 combines with J gene TRBJ2-1; 10 bases are a match to TRBD2. Germline V gene lookup returns CDR1 MNHNS and CDR2 SASEGT. V gave up 1 base and J gave up 6 bases; unmatched junction bases: 9. The length of the CDR3 is 17 residues.

J is TRBJ2-4 and V is TRBV14, with unresolved D. Between the trimmed V and J ends, which lost 3 bases and 0 bases, there was a span of 12 bases. CDR1 is SGHDN, CDR2 FVKESK, per germline. The CDR3 runs 16 residues. CDR3 nucleotide sequence: TGTGCCAGCAGCCAGCCCCGTCCCGGAGCCAAAAACATTCAGTACTTC. Protein product: CASSQPRPGAKNIQYF.

The chain carries TRBV4-3 and TRBJ2-5; D may be TRBD2 (6 bases). The DNA end is more similar to TRBJ2-7, so the J call may be wrong. Germline CDR1 is LGHNA and CDR2 is YSLEER. This CDR3 contains 15 residues. CDR3 amino acids: CASSQAVGGRYEQYF. CDR3 sequence (DNA): TGCGCCAGCAGCCAAGCGGTGGGAGGTCGCTACGAGCAGTACTTC.

A note on this clone: The identical CDR3 is also encoded by other nucleotide sequences in the sample. This rearrangement joins TRBV4-3 to TRBJ2-2, with unresolved D. Trimming took 0 bases from V and 2 from J, leaving 4 bases between them. The CDR3 spans 14 residues. In germline, CDR1 is LGHNA, CDR2 YSLEER. Written as DNA, the CDR3 is TGCGCCAGCAGCCAAGACAGAAACACCGGGGAGCTGTTTTTT. It yields the protein CASSQDRNTGELFF.

The J gene is TRBJ1-5, the V gene TRBV7-2; 7 bases fit TRBD1. This CDR3 has 15 amino acids. The germline CDR1 and CDR2 sequences are SGHTA and FQGNSA. V shed 3 bases and J 2 bases; nucleotides not matched to a gene: 4. CDR3 region: CASSLAGTGNQPQHF. The CDR3 DNA follows: TGTGCCAGCAGCTTGGCCGGGACAGGCAATCAGCCCCAGCATTTT.

The rearrangement links TRBV29-1 to TRBJ2-7, with D perhaps TRBD2 (6 bases). CDR3 length: 13 amino acids. The ends were cut back, 4 bases at V and 3 bases at J, with 13 bases in the middle. Germline loops: CDR1 SQVTM, CDR2 ANQGSEA. CDR3 protein: CSVAGGGDYEQYF. CDR3 DNA sequence: TGCAGCGTTGCCGGTGGCGGGGACTACGAGCAGTACTTC.

This chain connects TRBV2 to TRBJ2-7, with no clear D. V was clipped by 6 bases and J by 7 bases, with 10 bases between them. The CDR3 has 11 amino acids. Germline CDR1 is SNHLY and CDR2 is FYNNEI. As DNA, the CDR3 is TGTGCCAGCAGGGAGACTGGGGAGCAGTACTTC. It specifies CASRETGEQYF.

The chain employs TRBV25-1 and TRBJ2-7; possible D gene TRBD2, 5 bases. Per germline, CDR1 MGHDK and CDR2 SYGVNS. The CDR3 totals 16 residues. The V and J ends lost 4 bases and 4 bases respectively, with 20 bases between them. CDR3: CASSAIHRAPGYEQYF. CDR3 in DNA: TGTGCCAGCAGTGCCATCCACCGAGCGCCGGGGTACGAGCAGTACTTC.

V is TRBV6-1 and J is TRBJ1-3; 8 positions agree with TRBD1. The J segment lost 5 bases and the V segment lost 3 bases, leaving 15 bases of the junction unmatched. Germline CDR1 MNHNS, CDR2 SASEGT. This CDR3 is 18 amino acids long. The CDR3 region is CASSEVPGGVKARNTIYF. In DNA, the CDR3 is TGTGCCAGCAGTGAGGTCCCAGGGGGCGTCAAGGCGCGAAACACCATATATTTT.

This sequence joins TRBV5-1 and TRBJ2-1; 8 positions match TRBD2. The V segment lost 0 bases and the J segment 4 bases; nucleotides outside the gene matches: 6. CDR1 is SGHRS, CDR2 YFSETQ, per germline. The CDR3 is 16 residues long. CDR3 loop: CASSLGLAGLYNEQFF. The CDR3, as DNA: TGCGCCAGCAGCTTGGGGCTAGCGGGTCTTTACAATGAGCAGTTCTTC.

With regard to this clone: One end of the junction is discordant with germline, which a read error may explain. This sequence joins TRBV7-7 and TRBJ2-2; D is perhaps TRBD2 (5 bases). CDR3 length equals 14 residues. Germline V CDR1 and CDR2: SSHAT, FNYEAQ (reference sequence). DNA of the CDR3: TGTGCTAGCAGCTTCAGCGGGAACACCGGGGAGCTGTTTTTT. Amino acids: CASSFSGNTGELFF.

The chain links TRBV7-8 to TRBJ2-5, with 7 bases aligning to TRBD1. The J call is doubtful: the DNA matches TRBJ2-7 better. There are 17 residues in the CDR3. Germline loops: CDR1 SGHVS, CDR2 FQNEAQ. CDR3 amino acids: CASSLPRTGPIGGEQYF. The DNA of the CDR3 is TGTGCCAGCAGCCTACCCCGGACAGGCCCGATTGGAGGCGAGCAGTACTTC.

This chain joins TRBV4-3 and TRBJ2-1; 7 bases map to TRBD2. This CDR3 has 13 amino acids. The V gene's germline CDR1 is LGHNA and CDR2 YSLEER. With V trimmed by 6 bases and J by 10 bases, 9 bases remained unmatched. The CDR3 here is CASRWGGRGEQFF. CDR3 bases: TGCGCCAGCAGATGGGGCGGGAGAGGGGAGCAGTTCTTC.

This sequence joins TRBV27 and TRBJ2-7; D possibly corresponds to TRBD2 (6 bases). The germline V and J ends were trimmed by 7 bases and 3 bases, with 19 bases remaining between them. The V gene's germline CDR1 is MNHEY and CDR2 SMNVEV (reference sequence). The CDR3 is 15 amino acids. As DNA, the CDR3 is TGTGCCAGCACCTTTACCGGGTCGGGGGACTACGAGCAGTACTTC. Amino acid sequence: CASTFTGSGDYEQYF.

The V and J genes are TRBV6-1 and TRBJ2-1; 14 bases fit TRBD2. The germline V gene encodes CDR1 MNHNS and CDR2 SASEGT. The CDR3 covers 17 residues. V was clipped by 4 bases and J by 2 bases; unmatched bases: 4. CDR3 sequence (DNA): TGTGCCAGCAGTGGAGGGACTAGCGGGAGCACCTACAATGAGCAGTTCTTC. It specifies CASSGGTSGSTYNEQFF.

J is TRBJ1-3 and V is TRBV7-9; D not resolved. This CDR3 comprises 16 residues. Germline V CDR1 and CDR2: SEHNR, FQNEAQ (reference sequence). Trimming took off 2 bases at V and 2 bases at J, with 13 bases between the two ends. This CDR3 is CASSLLGGGPGNTIYF. Written as DNA, the CDR3 is TGTGCCAGCAGCTTACTCGGTGGAGGGCCTGGAAACACCATATATTTT.

V and J are TRBV9 and TRBJ1-3; a possible D gene is TRBD1 (5 bases). The CDR3 contains 16 residues. CDR1 is SGDLS, CDR2 YYNGEE, per germline. Trimming stripped 3 bases from V and 0 bases from J, with 13 bases between. The CDR3 DNA follows: TGTGCCAGCAGCGGGCGTCGCGGGGGCTCTGGAAACACCATATATTTT. It translates to CASSGRRGGSGNTIYF. The variable domain in full, completed from reference TRBV9 and TRBJ1-3, reads DSGVTQTPKHLITATGQRVTLRCSPRSGDLSVYWYQQSLDQGLQFLIQYYNGEERAKGNILERFSAQQFPDLHSELNLSSLELGDSALYFCASSGRRGGSGNTIYFGEGSWLTVV.

The V call is TRBV5-1, the J call TRBJ2-7; D not resolved. The CDR3 consists of 18 residues. Germline V gives CDR1 SGHRS, CDR2 YFSETQ. The V and J ends lost 0 bases and 0 bases respectively, with 19 bases between them. The CDR3, as DNA: TGCGCCAGCAGCTTGGTTTCTTTCGGGTCCAATCGCTCCTACGAGCAGTACTTC. This translates into CASSLVSFGSNRSYEQYF.

J is TRBJ1-2 and V is TRBV19, with 8 bases identical to TRBD1. CDR1 and CDR2 from the germline V gene are LNHDA and SQIVND (reference sequence). This CDR3 spans 15 amino acids. Trimming cost V 5 bases and J 0 bases; bases outside gene matches: 5. CDR3 residues: CASSGQGPPNYGYTF. The DNA of the CDR3 is TGTGCCAGTAGTGGACAGGGCCCTCCTAACTATGGCTACACCTTC. The full variable domain, its missing parts supplied by reference TRBV19 and TRBJ1-2, is DGGITQSPKYLFRKEGQNVTLSCEQNLNHDAMYWYRQDPGQGLRLIYYSQIVNDFQKGDIAEGYSVSREKKESFPLTVTSAQKNPTAFYLCASSGQGPPNYGYTFGSGTRLTVV.

The CDR3 region has the DNA TGTGCCAGCAGCCCCGGGACTAGCGGGTTTCCCTACGAGCAGTACTTC. Translating gives CASSPGTSGFPYEQYF. The rearrangement uses TRBV7-2 and TRBJ2-7; TRBD2 aligns across 12 bases. Germline V gives CDR1 SGHTA, CDR2 FQGNSA. The CDR3 consists of 16 residues. The V segment lost 5 bases and the J segment 2 bases; nucleotides outside the gene matches: 7.

V usage is TRBV28 and J usage is TRBJ1-3; 9 bases are shared with TRBD1. CDR1 is MDHEN and CDR2 is SYDVKM in the germline V gene. The CDR3 has 18 amino acids. J was trimmed by 4 bases and V by 6 bases; bases with no gene match: 16. The CDR3 DNA reads as TGTGCCAGCAGCCCGACAGGGGGTAACTCTATGCCGGGAAACACCATATATTTT. Its translation: CASSPTGGNSMPGNTIYF.

In this sample, this clone turned up once. This chain links TRBV10-1 with TRBJ2-1, with D maybe TRBD1 (6 bases). Trimming pared 9 bases from V and 9 bases from J, leaving 12 bases between. CDR1 is WNHNN and CDR2 is SYGVQD in the germline V gene (reference sequence). The CDR3 sequence is 11 residues long. CDR3 in amino acids: CARQGGGEQFF. The CDR3 nucleotides are TGCGCCAGACAGGGTGGAGGTGAGCAGTTCTTC.

V gene TRBV13 combines with J gene TRBJ1-5, with 9 bases aligning to TRBD1. Germline trimming cut 5 bases from V and 5 bases from J; bases unmatched to any gene: 16. CDR1 and CDR2 (germline): PRHDT, FYEKMQ (reference sequence). The CDR3 is made up of 18 amino acids. The CDR3 here is CASSIGQGPRPYDQPQHF. CDR3 in DNA: TGTGCCAGCAGCATCGGACAGGGGCCCCGGCCCTACGATCAGCCCCAGCATTTT.

The genes are TRBV6-1 and TRBJ1-2; D is uncertain. Deletions cut 2 bases from V and 0 bases from J, with 10 bases between. The CDR3 is 15 amino acids. Per germline, CDR1 MNHNS and CDR2 SASEGT. CDR3 in amino acids: CASSEIENSNYGYTF. For the CDR3, the DNA is TGTGCCAGCAGTGAAATAGAAAACTCTAACTATGGCTACACCTTC.